The 15 T cell receptor beta chains reported below all come from one sample, sequenced in a study of early T cells in non-severe SARS-CoV-2 infection. TCRdb redid the calling of the 5' RACE reads with MiXCR, one entry per CDR3 protein. The top ten hold about 3.1% of the sample, which has about 77,000 distinct CDR3 sequences, roughly a sixth seen once. Sequencing was carried out using whole blood. The receptors stem from an adult who was a healthcare worker with PCR-confirmed SARS-CoV-2 infection or an uninfected control (not recorded which).

The gene calls are TRBV20-1 and TRBJ2-3, with TRBD2 as a possible D gene (7 bases). The length of the CDR3 is 15 residues. Trimming removed 6 bases from V and 5 bases from J, with 21 bases in between. Germline V gene lookup returns CDR1 DFQATT and CDR2 SNEGSKA (reference sequence). CDR3 coding DNA: TGCAGTGCCGGGCCAGGCGGGGGCCGGGGAGATACGCAGTATTTT. It codes for CSAGPGGGRGDTQYF.

There are many counts of this clonotype. The chain uses TRBV7-2 and TRBJ1-2; D is perhaps TRBD1 (5 bases). Germline V gene data show CDR1 as SGHTA and CDR2 as FQGNSA. CDR3 length: 16 residues. V gave up 5 bases and J gave up 3 bases, with 19 bases separating them. DNA for the CDR3: TGTGCCAGCAGCCCTCCGTTGGGGGGGAAGGACTATGGCTACACCTTC. Amino acid sequence: CASSPPLGGKDYGYTF.

This rearrangement joins TRBV2 to TRBJ1-1; D not resolved. The CDR3 is 15 amino acids. Germline CDR1 SNHLY, CDR2 FYNNEI. V lost 3 bases, J lost 3 bases, and 14 bases lay in between. The CDR3 sequence is CASSERVVSYTEAFF. The CDR3 bases are TGTGCCAGCAGTGAGAGGGTAGTCTCCTACACTGAAGCTTTCTTT.

The table lists this clonotype with a few counts. The chain joins TRBV4-1 to TRBJ1-1, with D perhaps matching TRBD1 (5 bases). Germline lookup yields CDR1 MGHRA and CDR2 YSYEKL. This CDR3 has 14 residues. Trimming removed 4 bases from V and 1 base from J, with 10 bases in between. For the CDR3, the DNA is TGCGCCAGCAGCCCAGACAGCCCGAACACTGAAGCTTTCTTT. Its translation: CASSPDSPNTEAFF.

The chain recombines TRBV25-1 with TRBJ2-7; 8 bases are a match to TRBD2. J lost 3 bases, V lost 3 bases, and 10 bases had no gene match. Germline lookup yields CDR1 MGHDK and CDR2 SYGVNS. The CDR3 covers 16 residues. CDR3 amino acids: CASSEGLVGANYEQYF. CDR3 in DNA: TGTGCCAGCAGTGAGGGACTAGTGGGGGCGAACTACGAGCAGTACTTC.

The rearrangement links TRBV28 to TRBJ2-7; D unresolved. The V gene's germline CDR1 is MDHEN and CDR2 SYDVKM. The CDR3 sequence is 15 residues long. Trimming shortened V by 3 bases and J by 3 bases, and 15 bases separated the two germline ends. CDR3 loop: CASSFTGLDFYEQYF. The DNA of the CDR3 is TGTGCCAGCAGTTTCACCGGCCTAGACTTCTACGAGCAGTACTTC.

This rearrangement joins TRBV5-1 to TRBJ2-5, with 8 bases fitting TRBD1. V trimming: 0 bases; J trimming: 3 bases; junction bases outside the gene matches: 4. Germline V gives CDR1 SGHRS, CDR2 YFSETQ. This CDR3 has 15 amino acids. Here the CDR3 DNA reads TGCGCCAGCAGCTTGGGCGGGACAGGAGAAGAGACCCAGTACTTC. Its protein is CASSLGGTGEETQYF.

The genes are TRBV3-1 and TRBJ1-1; 7 nucleotides match TRBD1. J lost 5 bases, V lost 1 base, and 10 bases had no gene match. The CDR3 sequence is 16 residues long. Germline loops: CDR1 LGHDT, CDR2 YNNKEL (reference sequence). The CDR3 nucleotides read TGTGCCAGCAGCCAAGGGCAGGGGGGTCGGAGGACTGAAGCTTTCTTT. Its translation is CASSQGQGGRRTEAFF.

V and J are TRBV7-3 and TRBJ2-2; D might be TRBD1 (5 bases). The CDR3 contains 16 residues. V lost 4 bases to trimming and J lost 1 base, with 13 bases between them. Germline assignment: CDR1 SGHTA and CDR2 FQGTGA. CDR3 loop: CASSYLTVRNTGELFF. The DNA of the CDR3 is TGTGCCAGCAGCTACTTGACAGTGCGGAACACCGGGGAGCTGTTTTTT.

In its sample, this clonotype was seen a few times. The V gene is TRBV2, the J gene TRBJ2-3, with 10 bases that match TRBD2. J gave up 2 bases and V 4 bases, and 21 bases lay outside the gene matches. Germline assignment: CDR1 SNHLY and CDR2 FYNNEI. The CDR3 loop spans 21 amino acids. The CDR3 DNA reads as TGTGCCAGCAGTGGTGCACGGACGGTATCGAGCGGGAGGGCCCTCACAGATACGCAGTATTTT. Protein: CASSGARTVSSGRALTDTQYF.

This clonotype was seen more than once but under ten times. The chain recombines TRBV4-2 with TRBJ2-6; no firm D call. V dropped 1 base and J dropped 0 bases, with 13 bases sitting between them. Germline V CDR1 and CDR2: LGHNA, YNFKEQ. The CDR3 consists of 18 residues. The CDR3 region has the DNA TGTGCCAGCAGCCAAGTTTCGGGCAGGATCTCTGGGGCCAACGTCCTGACTTTC. Translated: CASSQVSGRISGANVLTF.

This clonotype showed up just a few times. This chain connects TRBV25-1 to TRBJ2-7; D is unresolved. This CDR3 is 11 amino acids long. Germline loops: CDR1 MGHDK, CDR2 SYGVNS. V was shortened by 2 bases and J by 5 bases, with 4 bases between the two germline ends. CDR3 protein: CASSEVHEQYF. CDR3 DNA: TGTGCCAGCAGTGAAGTCCACGAGCAGTACTTC.

The chain joins TRBV5-6 to TRBJ2-7, with D hard to call. The CDR3 has 15 amino acids. Germline loops: CDR1 SGHDT, CDR2 YYEEEE. Deletions cut 4 bases from V and 6 bases from J, with 20 bases between. The CDR3 region has the DNA TGTGCCAGCAGCCCAACGGACGGACGAGTCACCGAGCAGTACTTC. This translates into CASSPTDGRVTEQYF.

The rearrangement links TRBV6-6 to TRBJ1-5; unclear D gene. Germline V gene sequence: CDR1 MNHNY, CDR2 SVGAGI (reference sequence). The CDR3 contains 14 residues. Trimming took off 2 bases at V and 6 bases at J, with 11 bases between the two ends. The CDR3 DNA reads TGTGCCAGCAGTTACGTCGGGGAGGGTCAGCCCCAGCATTTT. Translated, it gives CASSYVGEGQPQHF.

V is TRBV27 and J is TRBJ1-6, with D possibly being TRBD1 (6 bases). The V end lost 7 bases, the J end lost 3 bases, and 13 bases lay between the germline ends. The CDR3 has 15 amino acids. Germline V gene lookup returns CDR1 MNHEY and CDR2 SMNVEV (reference sequence). For the CDR3, the DNA is TGTGCCAGCACCGTGACAGGAGGCTATAATTCACCCCTCCACTTT. Translated, it gives CASTVTGGYNSPLHF.